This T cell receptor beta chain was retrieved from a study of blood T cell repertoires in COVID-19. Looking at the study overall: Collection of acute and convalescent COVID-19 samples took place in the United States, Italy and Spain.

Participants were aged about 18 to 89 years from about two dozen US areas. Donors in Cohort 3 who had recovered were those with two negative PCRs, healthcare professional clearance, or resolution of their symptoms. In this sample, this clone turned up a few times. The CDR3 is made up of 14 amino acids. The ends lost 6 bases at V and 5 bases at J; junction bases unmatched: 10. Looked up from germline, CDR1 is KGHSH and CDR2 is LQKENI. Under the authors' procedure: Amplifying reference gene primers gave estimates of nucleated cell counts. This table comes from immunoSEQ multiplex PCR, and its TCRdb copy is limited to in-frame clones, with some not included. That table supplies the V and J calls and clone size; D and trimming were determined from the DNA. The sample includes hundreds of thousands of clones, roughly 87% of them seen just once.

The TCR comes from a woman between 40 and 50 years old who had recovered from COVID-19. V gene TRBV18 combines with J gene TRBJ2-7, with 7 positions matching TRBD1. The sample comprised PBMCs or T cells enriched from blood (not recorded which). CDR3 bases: TGTGCCAGCTCGCCGACAGGGACGAAGAACGAGCAGTACTTC. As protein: CASSPTGTKNEQYF. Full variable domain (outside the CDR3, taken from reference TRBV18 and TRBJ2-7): NAGVMQNPRHLVRRRGQEARLRCSPMKGHSHVYWYRQLPEEGLKFMVYLQKENIIDESGMPKERFSAEFPKEGPSILRIQQVVRGDSAAYFCASSPTGTKNEQYFGPGTRLTVT.